This T cell receptor (beta chain) was found in a study of T cells in Graves' hyperthyroidism and ophthalmopathy. Study details: Peripheral blood specimens were obtained at initial diagnosis, prior to any treatment. Findings and limits, study-wide: Ophthalmopathy could be told apart from stable hyperthyroidism with a 13 V-J model.

The germline gives CDR1 SGHRS, CDR2 YFSETQ. This CDR3 region has 12 residues. The V gene end was trimmed by 6 bases and the J gene end by 5 bases; junction bases not matched to a gene: 4. Amplified TCR beta CDR3 regions came from RNA transcripts. The HTBI primer set was used in a first-round RT-PCR of the TCR CDR3. TCRdb reprocessed the multiplex PCR reads with MiXCR, giving one entry per CDR3 protein. This sample has approximately 210,000 distinct CDR3 sequences, with roughly 17% found just once. As concerns this clonotype: The antigen remains undetermined.

The V gene is TRBV5-1, the J gene TRBJ2-5; 7 bases are shared with TRBD1. This TCR derives from a man between 50 and 59 years old with Graves' hyperthyroidism. The sample was blood. The DNA of the CDR3 is TGCGCCAGCACCCAGACAGGGGAGACCCAGTACTTC. Translating gives CASTQTGETQYF.